Listed here are 26 T cell receptor beta chains from one sample, sequenced in a study of response to subunit inactivated influenza vaccine. A single record per CDR3 protein comes from TCRdb applying MiXCR to the RT-PCR reads. The table shows 490,000 or so distinct CDR3 sequences, with about 7.6% occurring only once. The sample consisted of PBMCs from blood, taken 23 to 25 months after vaccination. The receptor set was obtained from a man between 50 and 70 years old who received an inactivated influenza vaccine.

This rearrangement joins TRBV5-1 to TRBJ2-1, with TRBD1 identical over 7 bases. With V trimmed by 0 bases and J by 7 bases, 4 bases remained unmatched. This CDR3 has 14 residues. Per the germline V gene, CDR1 is SGHRS and CDR2 is YFSETQ. As DNA, the CDR3 is TGCGCCAGCAGCTTGGGGGACAGTCAGAATGAGCAGTTCTTC. This gives the protein CASSLGDSQNEQFF. The variable domain in full, completed from reference TRBV5-1 and TRBJ2-1, reads KAGVTQTPRYLIKTRGQQVTLSCSPISGHRSVSWYQQTPGQGLQFLFEYFSETQRNKGNFPGRFSGRQFSNSRSEMNVSTLELGDSALYLCASSLGDSQNEQFFGPGTRLTVL.

The CDR3 here is CASSQDLGQGLAETQYF. The DNA of the CDR3 is TGCGCCAGCAGCCAAGACCTAGGACAGGGGTTGGCTGAGACCCAGTACTTC. The genes are TRBV4-3 and TRBJ2-5; 9 nucleotides match TRBD1. The CDR3 runs 17 residues. V shed 0 bases, J shed 5 bases, and the junction held 10 bases outside the gene matches. Per the germline V gene, CDR1 is LGHNA and CDR2 is YSLEER.

The chain combines TRBV29-1 with TRBJ1-1, with D unclear. V gave up 6 bases and J gave up 1 base, with 12 bases separating them. CDR3 length: 13 residues. Per the germline V gene, CDR1 is SQVTM and CDR2 is ANQGSEA. CDR3 protein: CSVQNSGNTEAFF. The CDR3 DNA is TGCAGCGTCCAAAACAGCGGGAACACTGAAGCTTTCTTT.

The table lists this clonotype with many counts. The chain combines TRBV7-9 with TRBJ2-1, with D possibly being TRBD1 (5 bases). The CDR3 totals 11 residues. The germline CDR1 and CDR2 sequences are SEHNR and FQNEAQ (reference sequence). V was cut by 2 bases and J by 9 bases, with 5 bases left in between. The CDR3 DNA sequence: TGTGCCAGCAGCTTACAGGGTGAGCAGTTCTTC. Translated: CASSLQGEQFF.

This clonotype was counted only a few times. This rearrangement joins TRBV7-9 to TRBJ2-7; no definite D call. CDR3 length: 14 residues. Germline lookup yields CDR1 SEHNR and CDR2 FQNEAQ (reference sequence). Trimming left V 3 bases short and J 5 bases short, with 14 bases between. CDR3 amino acids: CASSFGVGIHEQYF. The CDR3 DNA sequence: TGTGCCAGCAGCTTCGGCGTAGGGATCCACGAGCAGTACTTC.

The V call is TRBV6-2 or TRBV6-3, the J call TRBJ1-1; D is undetermined. Germline V gives CDR1 MNHEY, CDR2 SVGEGT. The CDR3 sequence is 16 residues long. Trimming removed 2 bases at V and 7 bases at J, with 20 bases between. CDR3 sequence: CASSYLTPWVRVEAFF. The CDR3 DNA follows: TGTGCCAGCAGTTACCTTACCCCCTGGGTACGTGTTGAAGCTTTCTTT.

This rearrangement joins TRBV12-3 or TRBV12-4 to TRBJ1-2, with no clear D. The length of the CDR3 is 13 residues. With 7 bases removed from V and 6 bases from J, the gap between germline ends came to 15 bases. The CDR3 protein is CASTPAGYHGYTF. The CDR3 coding sequence is TGTGCCAGCACCCCGGCAGGTTATCATGGCTACACCTTC.

This clonotype was recorded at least ten times. The rearrangement uses TRBV7-2 and TRBJ1-6; 8 nucleotides line up with TRBD1. V shed 1 base and J 10 bases; nucleotides not matched to a gene: 3. The CDR3 loop spans 14 amino acids. The V gene's germline CDR1 is SGHTA and CDR2 FQGNSA. The CDR3 DNA follows: TGTGCCAGCAGCTTAGGGACAGGGACCTCACCCCTCCACTTT. It is translated as CASSLGTGTSPLHF.

The genes are TRBV11-3 and TRBJ2-5, with D hard to call. With 5 bases removed from V and 5 bases from J, the gap between germline ends came to 12 bases. Germline lookup yields CDR1 SGHNT and CDR2 YENEEA. This CDR3 comprises 13 residues. The CDR3 region is CASSLKLAETQYF. The CDR3 DNA follows: TGTGCCAGCAGCCTTAAATTGGCGGAGACCCAGTACTTC.

This clonotype was counted once. The V gene is TRBV2, the J gene TRBJ1-1; TRBD1 is a possible D gene (6 bases). The V end lost 7 bases, the J end lost 4 bases, and 13 bases lay between the germline ends. The CDR3 has 13 amino acids. The germline gives CDR1 SNHLY, CDR2 FYNNEI. In DNA, the CDR3 is TGTGCCAGCACCGGGGGCTCGGGCACTGAAGCTTTCTTT. Encoded protein: CASTGGSGTEAFF.

A few counts support this clonotype. This chain uses TRBV7-8 with TRBJ2-1, with a possible D match to TRBD2 (5 bases). The V and J ends lost 4 bases and 0 bases respectively, with 10 bases between them. The CDR3 covers 15 residues. Germline lookup yields CDR1 SGHVS and CDR2 FQNEAQ. The CDR3 coding sequence is TGTGCCAGCAGCTCATGGAGGAGCTCCTACAATGAGCAGTTCTTC. This translates into CASSSWRSSYNEQFF.

This clonotype was recorded many times. This rearrangement joins TRBV11-2 to TRBJ2-1; a possible D gene is TRBD2 (6 bases). Germline V gene data show CDR1 as SGHAT and CDR2 as FQNNGV. Trimming stripped 0 bases from V and 0 bases from J, with 12 bases between. CDR3 size: 17 residues. In DNA form, the CDR3 reads TGTGCCAGCAGCTTAGAACGGGTCGGGAGCTCCTACAATGAGCAGTTCTTC. Translation: CASSLERVGSSYNEQFF. The entire variable domain, with the rest obtained from reference TRBV11-2 and TRBJ2-1, is as follows: EAGVAQSPRYKIIEKRQSVAFWCNPISGHATLYWYQQILGQGPKLLIQFQNNGVVDDSQLPKDRFSAERLKGVDSTLKIQPAKLEDSAVYLCASSLERVGSSYNEQFFGPGTRLTVL.

The table lists this clonotype with many counts. The chain couples TRBV9 to TRBJ2-3; no definite D call. Germline V gene lookup returns CDR1 SGDLS and CDR2 YYNGEE. The CDR3 contains 12 residues. Trimming cost V 4 bases and J 2 bases, with 5 bases left between them. This CDR3 is CASSMNTDTQYF. In nucleotides, the CDR3 is TGTGCCAGCAGCATGAACACAGATACGCAGTATTTT.

This clonotype turned up a few times. The chain joins TRBV11-2 to TRBJ2-4; 9 nucleotides agree with TRBD1. The CDR3 extends over 17 amino acids. Trimming took 2 bases from V and 2 from J; bases not matched to a gene: 7. Germline CDR1 reads SGHAT; CDR2 reads FQNNGV. CDR3 nucleotides: TGTGCCAGCAGCTTATGGGGGGACAGGGAGACCAAAAACATTCAGTACTTC. Protein sequence: CASSLWGDRETKNIQYF.

The chain uses TRBV3-2 and TRBJ2-3; the table gives TRBD2 as D, unverified against the DNA. TRBV3-2 is noted as a pseudogene. CDR3 length: 19 residues. The CDR3 is CARSTSTSGGKYVPDTQYF. CDR3 in DNA: TGTGCCCGCTCCACCTCGACTAGCGGGGGAAAGTATGTCCCAGATACGCAGTATTTT.

This clonotype showed up just a few times. The rearrangement joins TRBV5-6 to TRBJ1-6; D gene unclear. V was pared by 4 bases and J by 3 bases, with 20 bases between. Per the germline V gene, CDR1 is SGHDT and CDR2 is YYEEEE. The CDR3 runs to 18 residues. The CDR3 region is CASSEGTFGPFYNSPLHF. The CDR3 nucleotides are TGTGCCAGCAGCGAGGGAACTTTCGGGCCTTTCTATAATTCACCCCTCCACTTT.

This clonotype was found a few times. The V gene is TRBV14, the J gene TRBJ2-7; the match to TRBD1 covers 8 bases. Germline values: CDR1 SGHDN, CDR2 FVKESK. This CDR3 is 15 amino acids long. With V trimmed by 3 bases and J by 4 bases, 8 bases remained unmatched. The DNA for the CDR3 is TGTGCCAGCAGCCAGGGAAAGACAGGGGAATACGAGCAGTACTTC. Protein: CASSQGKTGEYEQYF. The full variable domain, completed using reference TRBV14 and TRBJ2-7, is EAGVTQFPSHSVIEKGQTVTLRCDPISGHDNLYWYRRVMGKEIKFLLHFVKESKQDESGMPNNRFLAERTGGTYSTLKVQPAELEDSGVYFCASSQGKTGEYEQYFGPGTRLTVT.

A remark on this clonotype: Given a much more abundant clone one base away, this may be a read error. This rearrangement joins TRBV12-3 or TRBV12-4 to TRBJ2-1; 7 nucleotides agree with TRBD2. The CDR3 has 14 residues. V shed 2 bases and J 11 bases; nucleotides not matched to a gene: 9. The CDR3 spells CASSLSGKSNKQFF. In nucleotides, the CDR3 is TGTGCCAGCAGTTTAAGCGGGAAGTCTAATAAGCAGTTCTTC.

This clonotype was seen only a few times. V is TRBV7-9 and J is TRBJ2-7; D perhaps matches TRBD1 (5 bases). Between the trimmed V and J ends, which lost 4 bases and 7 bases, there was a span of 14 bases. The CDR3 totals 13 residues. Per the germline V gene, CDR1 is SEHNR and CDR2 is FQNEAQ (reference sequence). The CDR3 loop reads CASSSTTDWEQYF. As DNA, the CDR3 is TGTGCCAGCAGCTCTACGACAGACTGGGAGCAGTACTTC.

A few counts support this clonotype. CDR3 sequence: CASSQDFLYNSPLHF. CDR3 bases: TGCGCCAGCAGCCAAGATTTCCTCTATAATTCACCCCTCCACTTT. V gene TRBV4-1 combines with J gene TRBJ1-6; D not resolved. Germline V lookup: CDR1 MGHRA, CDR2 YSYEKL. The CDR3 is 15 residues long. The V end was cut by 0 bases, the J end by 3 bases, with 6 bases between.

The chain has TRBV7-9 and TRBJ2-1, with 9 bases aligning to TRBD2. Trimming cost V 3 bases and J 4 bases; bases outside gene matches: 4. CDR1 and CDR2 (germline): SEHNR, FQNEAQ (reference sequence). CDR3 size: 15 residues. The DNA of the CDR3 is TGTGCCAGCAGCTTTCTCCTAGCGGGATACAATGAGCAGTTCTTC. It yields the protein CASSFLLAGYNEQFF.

For this clonotype: The junction shows a germline mismatch at one end, possibly a read error. V and J are TRBV12-3 or TRBV12-4 and TRBJ2-4; D is unclear. CDR3 length: 13 amino acids. The CDR3 DNA reads TGTTCCAGCAGTTATACAGACGGGAACATTCAGTACTTC. This gives the protein CSSSYTDGNIQYF.

This clonotype has more than one count but fewer than ten. The chain uses TRBV20-1 and TRBJ2-1; possibly TRBD2 for D (6 bases). Germline CDR1 and CDR2: DFQATT and SNEGSKA (reference sequence). Trimming left V 1 base short and J 6 bases short, with 13 bases between. The CDR3 is 14 residues long. CDR3 loop: CSARGAPGGNEQFF. In DNA form, the CDR3 reads TGCAGTGCTAGAGGGGCCCCCGGGGGCAATGAGCAGTTCTTC.

This clonotype has a handful of counts. CDR3 sequence reads: CATSNLPEASGYNEQFF. The CDR3, as DNA: TGTGCCACCAGCAACCTGCCCGAGGCTAGCGGTTACAATGAGCAGTTCTTC. The chain recombines TRBV15 with TRBJ2-1; 7 bases are shared with TRBD2. CDR3 length: 17 residues. The trim removed 4 bases at V and 4 bases at J, leaving 13 bases unmatched. Looked up from germline, CDR1 is LNHNV and CDR2 is YYDKDF (reference sequence).

The V call is TRBV24-1, the J call TRBJ2-1, with D possibly matching TRBD2 (5 bases). CDR3 length equals 19 residues. The V end lost 1 base, the J end lost 7 bases, and 25 bases lay between the germline ends. Germline-derived CDR1 and CDR2 are KGHDR and SFDVKD. The CDR3 is CATSDFPGPGMNMKNEQFF. CDR3 coding DNA: TGTGCCACCAGTGATTTTCCAGGACCCGGGATGAATATGAAGAATGAGCAGTTCTTC.

This clonotype has a handful of counts. The rearrangement links TRBV14 to TRBJ2-4; a possible D gene is TRBD1 (7 bases). Trimming took 3 bases from V and 6 from J, leaving 18 bases between them. The germline gives CDR1 SGHDN, CDR2 FVKESK. This CDR3 has 16 residues. The CDR3 nucleotides are TGTGCCAGCAGCCATATCCAGGGGGGTACGGCAAACATTCAGTACTTC. This encodes CASSHIQGGTANIQYF. The entire variable domain, with the rest obtained from reference TRBV14 and TRBJ2-4, is as follows: EAGVTQFPSHSVIEKGQTVTLRCDPISGHDNLYWYRRVMGKEIKFLLHFVKESKQDESGMPNNRFLAERTGGTYSTLKVQPAELEDSGVYFCASSHIQGGTANIQYFGAGTRLSVL.